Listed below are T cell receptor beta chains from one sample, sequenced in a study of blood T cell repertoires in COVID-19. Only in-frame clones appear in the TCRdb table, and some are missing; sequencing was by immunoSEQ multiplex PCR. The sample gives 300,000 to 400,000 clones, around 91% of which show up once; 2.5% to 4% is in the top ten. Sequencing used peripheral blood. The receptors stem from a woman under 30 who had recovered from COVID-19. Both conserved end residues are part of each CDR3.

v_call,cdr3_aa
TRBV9,CASSGGQGYGYTF
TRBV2,CASSPEGGGGYGYTF
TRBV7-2,CASTPGQLYGYTF
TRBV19,CASQGTGLAGEQFF
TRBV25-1,CASSTGLYDGYTF
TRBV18,CASSPQSRETQYF
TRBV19,CASSPGRGVYGYTF
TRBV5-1,CASSPYRANTEAFF
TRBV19,CASTRGRAANEQFF
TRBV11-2,CASSQRAGEQFF
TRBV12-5,CASGLVLSRSPHNEQFF
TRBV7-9,CASSLRFSYGFANEQFF